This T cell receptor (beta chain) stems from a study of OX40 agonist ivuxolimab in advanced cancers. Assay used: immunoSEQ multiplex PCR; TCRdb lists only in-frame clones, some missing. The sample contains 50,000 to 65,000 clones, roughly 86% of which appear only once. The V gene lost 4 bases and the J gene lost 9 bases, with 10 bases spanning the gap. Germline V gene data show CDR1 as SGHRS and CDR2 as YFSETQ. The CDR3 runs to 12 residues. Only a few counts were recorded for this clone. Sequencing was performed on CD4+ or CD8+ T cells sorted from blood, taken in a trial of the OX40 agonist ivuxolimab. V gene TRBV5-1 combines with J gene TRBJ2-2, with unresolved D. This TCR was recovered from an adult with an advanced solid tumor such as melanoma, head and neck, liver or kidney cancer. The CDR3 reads CASSENFRELFF. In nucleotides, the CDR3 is TGCGCCAGCAGCGAGAATTTCCGGGAGCTGTTTTTT.